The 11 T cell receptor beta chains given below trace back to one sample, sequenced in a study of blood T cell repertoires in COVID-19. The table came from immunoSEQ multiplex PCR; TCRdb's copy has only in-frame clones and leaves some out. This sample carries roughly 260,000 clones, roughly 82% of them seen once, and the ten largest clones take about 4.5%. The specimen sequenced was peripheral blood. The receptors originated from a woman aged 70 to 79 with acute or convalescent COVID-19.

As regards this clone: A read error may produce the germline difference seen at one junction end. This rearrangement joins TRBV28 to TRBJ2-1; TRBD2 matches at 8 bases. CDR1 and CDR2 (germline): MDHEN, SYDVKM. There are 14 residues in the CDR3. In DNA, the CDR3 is TGTGCCAGCACTTTAGCGGGGCCCCACAATGAGCAGTTCTTC. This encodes CASTLAGPHNEQFF.

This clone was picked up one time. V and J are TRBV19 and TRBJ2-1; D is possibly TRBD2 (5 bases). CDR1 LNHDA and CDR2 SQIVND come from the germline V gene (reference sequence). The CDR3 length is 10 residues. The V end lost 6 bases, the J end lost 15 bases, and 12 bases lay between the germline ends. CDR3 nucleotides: TGTGCCAGTAGAGGGAGCTATTTGTTCTTC. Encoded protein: CASRGSYLFF.

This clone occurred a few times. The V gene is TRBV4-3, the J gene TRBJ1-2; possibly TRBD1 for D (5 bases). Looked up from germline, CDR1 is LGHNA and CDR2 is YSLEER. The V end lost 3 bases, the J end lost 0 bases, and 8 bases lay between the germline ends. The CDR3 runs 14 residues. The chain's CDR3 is CASSHDSPNYGYTF. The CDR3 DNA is TGCGCCAGCAGCCATGACAGCCCTAACTATGGCTACACCTTC.

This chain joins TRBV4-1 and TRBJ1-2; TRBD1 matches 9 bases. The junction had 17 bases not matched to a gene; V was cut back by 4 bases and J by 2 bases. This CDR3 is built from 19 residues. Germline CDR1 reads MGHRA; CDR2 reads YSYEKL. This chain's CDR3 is CASSPLGSLGTGTNYGYTF. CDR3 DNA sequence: TGCGCCAGCAGCCCTTTAGGGTCCCTCGGGACAGGGACGAACTATGGCTACACCTTC.

The CDR3 DNA reads as TGTGCCAGCAGCCCCGAGGCAGGGGCAGAGACCCAGTACTTC. Protein product: CASSPEAGAETQYF. V usage is TRBV5-6 and J usage is TRBJ2-5, with D possibly TRBD1 on 6 matching bases. V gave up 4 bases and J gave up 4 bases, with 14 bases separating them. The length of the CDR3 is 14 residues. Germline values: CDR1 SGHDT, CDR2 YYEEEE.

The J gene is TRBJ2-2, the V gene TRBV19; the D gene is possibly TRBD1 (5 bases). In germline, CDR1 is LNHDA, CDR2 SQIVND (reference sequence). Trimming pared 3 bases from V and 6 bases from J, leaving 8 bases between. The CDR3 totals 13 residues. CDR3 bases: TGTGCCAGTAGTATCCCAGGGTCCGGGGAGCTGTTTTTT. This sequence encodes CASSIPGSGELFF.

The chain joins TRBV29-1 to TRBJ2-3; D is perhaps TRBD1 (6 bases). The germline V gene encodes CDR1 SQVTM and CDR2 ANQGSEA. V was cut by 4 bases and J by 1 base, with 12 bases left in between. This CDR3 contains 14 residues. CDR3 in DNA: TGCAGCGTTGGGGGGACAACCCGCACAGATACGCAGTATTTT. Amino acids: CSVGGTTRTDTQYF.

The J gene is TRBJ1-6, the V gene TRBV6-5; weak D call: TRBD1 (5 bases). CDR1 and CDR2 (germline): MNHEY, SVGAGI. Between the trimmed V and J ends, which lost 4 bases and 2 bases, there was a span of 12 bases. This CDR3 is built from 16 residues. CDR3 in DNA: TGTGCCAGCAGTTTAGCCGGGACTGCCTATAATTCACCCCTCCACTTT. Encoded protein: CASSLAGTAYNSPLHF.

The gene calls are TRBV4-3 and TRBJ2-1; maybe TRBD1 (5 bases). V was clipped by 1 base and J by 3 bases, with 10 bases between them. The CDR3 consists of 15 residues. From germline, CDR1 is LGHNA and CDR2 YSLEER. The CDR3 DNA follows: TGCGCCAGCAGCCAAGGTAGGACAAGCTACAATGAGCAGTTCTTC. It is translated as CASSQGRTSYNEQFF.

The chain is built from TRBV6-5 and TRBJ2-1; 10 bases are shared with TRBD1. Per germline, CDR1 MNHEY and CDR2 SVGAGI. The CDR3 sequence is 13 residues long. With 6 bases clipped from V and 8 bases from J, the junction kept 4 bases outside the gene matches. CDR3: CASRRQGADEQFF. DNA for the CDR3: TGTGCCAGCAGAAGACAGGGGGCGGATGAGCAGTTCTTC.

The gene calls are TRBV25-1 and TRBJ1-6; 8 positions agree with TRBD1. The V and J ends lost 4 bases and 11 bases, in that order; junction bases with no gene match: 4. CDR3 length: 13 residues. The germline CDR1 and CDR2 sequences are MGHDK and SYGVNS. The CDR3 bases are TGTGCCAGCAGTGGACAGGGGATGACACCCCTCCACTTT. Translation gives CASSGQGMTPLHF.